Described below is a single TCR beta chain sequence and its context. The antigen remains unidentified. The repertoire was sequenced with immunoSEQ multiplex PCR; TCRdb's copy has only in-frame clones and lacks some. The table records 90,000 to 140,000 clones, roughly 89% of them present only once. Germline CDR1 is SGHNT and CDR2 is YENEEA. There are 15 residues in the CDR3. V shed 3 bases and J shed 5 bases, with 15 bases lying between them. The sample originates from a study of glioma-infiltrating T cells after dendritic cell vaccination. Whole-study context: Autologous tumor lysate-pulsed dendritic cell vaccination was given between the early 2000s and the early 2010s.

Sample time point: after dendritic cell vaccination, including at tumor progression/relapse. All glioblastoma patients lacked an isocitrate dehydrogenase mutation. Before vaccination, two weeks after the third vaccination, and at progression, PBMC were collected. General observations from the study: Longer survival after dendritic cell vaccination followed higher pretreatment TIL content.

The source is a human donor with glioblastoma. Sequenced material: blood, taken after dendritic cell vaccination. This chain joins TRBV11-3 and TRBJ2-3; the D gene is possibly TRBD1 (6 bases). Here the CDR3 DNA reads TGTGCCAGCAGCTTGGGGGCTAGCTACGAAGATACGCAGTATTTT. This gives the protein CASSLGASYEDTQYF.